This TCR beta chain came from a study of T cell changes during pregnancy in multiple sclerosis. Germline V gene data show CDR1 as LGHNA and CDR2 as YSLEER. There are 14 residues in the CDR3. Trimming took off 0 bases at V and 7 bases at J, with 12 bases between the two ends. The repertoire was sequenced with immunoSEQ multiplex PCR; TCRdb's copy has only in-frame clones and lacks some. Seen here are some 60,000 clones, about 92% observed once, and the top ten hold about 1.7%. Source: peripheral blood, taken after pregnancy. This TCR came from a female donor with multiple sclerosis, enrolled in a pregnancy study. V usage is TRBV4-3 and J usage is TRBJ1-1; perhaps TRBD1 as D (5 bases). CDR3: CASSQDPGDGEAFF. The DNA of the CDR3 is TGCGCCAGCAGCCAAGACCCGGGGGACGGTGAAGCTTTCTTT.